This T cell receptor beta chain is drawn from a study of T-cell reconstitution after alpha-beta-depleted transplantation in children. From germline, CDR1 is SGHKS and CDR2 YYEKEE (reference sequence). Trimming took off 4 bases at V and 0 bases at J, with 11 bases between the two ends. This CDR3 spans 14 amino acids. It was with unique molecular identifiers that the TCRbeta library was prepared. TCRdb ran MiXCR on the PCR reads and lists one entry per CDR3 protein. This table holds some 100,000 distinct CDR3 sequences, about 16% found once. Whole-study findings and limits: Recipient T cells and thymic progenitors that survived gave rise to the high TCRbeta diversity observed at day 60 in some patients. Reportedly, roughly two months post-transplant, alpha-beta T cells arose from several hundred expanded graft clones. Newly made T cells mostly supplied T-cell counts and diversity one year after transplant.

In the case of this clonotype: Its matching antigen is unknown.

The V and J genes are TRBV5-5 and TRBJ2-7; maybe TRBD1 (5 bases). Sequencing used PBMCs, mostly from graft donor cells, obtained 180 days after TCRalphabeta/CD19-depleted stem cell transplant. The sequence derives from a male patient between 2 and 15 years old who had a stem cell transplant for acute lymphoblastic leukemia, so the T cells may come from the graft donor. This CDR3 reads CASSGWGDSYEQYF. The CDR3 coding sequence is TGTGCCAGCAGCGGGTGGGGCGACTCCTACGAGCAGTACTTC.